This T cell receptor beta chain was sequenced during a study of blood T cell repertoires in COVID-19. Overall study context: Sources were T cells, B-cell-depleted T cells, or PBMCs; the material itself was cDNA or gDNA.

Original methodology: Nucleated cell counts were estimated from reference gene primer amplification. Libraries were prepared by immunoSEQ multiplex PCR; TCRdb keeps only in-frame clonotypes and omits some of them. Clone size and the V and J calls come from that table; the DNA yielded D and trimming. The table lists some 250,000 clones, roughly 90% of them singletons. Germline V gene sequence: CDR1 MNHEY, CDR2 SMNVEV (reference sequence). The CDR3 sequence is 12 residues long. The V end was cut by 4 bases, the J end by 4 bases, with 4 bases between. This clonotype originated in a man aged 55 to 69 with acute or convalescent COVID-19. Material: peripheral blood. This chain connects TRBV27 to TRBJ2-2; no clear D gene. DNA for the CDR3: TGTGCCAGCAGTTCGGGCACCGGGGAGCTGTTTTTT. Translated: CASSSGTGELFF.